The TCR beta chain under discussion was sequenced for a study of OX40 agonist ivuxolimab in advanced cancers. The wider study: The study gave patients intravenous ivuxolimab at 0.01 to 10 mg/kg every 2 weeks. Partial responses were seen in three patients, one with hepatocellular carcinoma and two with cutaneous melanoma. Study-level findings and limits: There was clonal expansion of CD4+ and CD8+ blood T cells by week 6 at 0.1 to 3.0 mg/kg.

The assay was immunoSEQ multiplex PCR, and TCRdb's table has in-frame clones only and misses some. The data hold over 80,000 clones, with around nine tenths observed a single time. V was clipped by 11 bases and J by 7 bases, with 24 bases between them. The CDR3 covers 15 residues. Germline values: CDR1 MNHEY, CDR2 SMNVEV (reference sequence). As to this clone: Its cognate antigen is unknown.

This chain joins TRBV27 and TRBJ2-1; D not certain. This specimen was CD4+ or CD8+ T cells sorted from blood, taken in a trial of the OX40 agonist ivuxolimab. This clonotype originated in an adult with an advanced solid tumor such as melanoma, head and neck, liver or kidney cancer. Here the CDR3 DNA reads TGTGCCGCACGAAAGATTCTGGGGAAACTAAATGAGCAGTTCTTC. Protein sequence: CAARKILGKLNEQFF.